This T cell receptor beta chain appears in the sequencing data of a study of T cells in Graves' hyperthyroidism and ophthalmopathy. Amplification of TCR beta CDR3 regions was performed using RNA transcripts as template. Carried out on the TCR CDR3, a first-round RT-PCR used the HTBI primer set. MiXCR was run by TCRdb on the multiplex PCR reads, yielding one entry per CDR3 protein. Of around 340,000 distinct CDR3 sequences in the sample, 21% were seen once. Lactation, pregnancy, other autoimmune disease or uncontrolled infection excluded patients. This clonotype was seen a few times. Source material: blood. This clonotype originated in a woman aged 50 to 65 with Graves' hyperthyroidism.

In nucleotides, the CDR3 is TGTGCCAGCAGTCGGACAGGGGTCGTTGGCGAGCAGTACTTC. Translating gives CASSRTGVVGEQYF. The chain carries TRBV2 and TRBJ2-7; TRBD1 matches 9 bases. V lost 5 bases to trimming and J lost 6 bases; unmatched junction nucleotides: 8. From germline, CDR1 is SNHLY and CDR2 FYNNEI. The CDR3 totals 14 residues.